Presented here are 28 T cell receptor beta chains from one specimen sequenced in a study of cytomegalovirus exposure and HLA in healthy donors. This PCR relied on a set of 60 Vbeta primers and 13 Jbeta primers. Generated by immunoSEQ multiplex PCR, the TCRdb table keeps only in-frame clones and is missing some. Of about 150,000 clones in the sample, roughly four fifths were seen once. Sequencing was carried out using PBMCs. The origin of the receptors is a man aged 18 to 29 in good health and CMV-seronegative.

The chain employs TRBV6-5 and TRBJ2-2; possible D gene TRBD2, 5 bases. This CDR3 is built from 14 residues. Deletions cut 2 bases from V and 8 bases from J, with 12 bases between. Germline assignment: CDR1 MNHEY and CDR2 SVGAGI. For the CDR3, the DNA is TGTGCCAGCAGTTACGGGGTTAGCGCTGGGGAGCTGTTTTTT. Protein product: CASSYGVSAGELFF.

A few counts support this clone. The chain combines TRBV7-9 with TRBJ2-5; 12 bases map to TRBD2. CDR3 length: 17 residues. Germline V gene lookup returns CDR1 SEHNR and CDR2 FQNEAQ (reference sequence). The ends lost 5 bases at V and 5 bases at J; junction bases unmatched: 12. CDR3 in DNA: TGTGCCAGCAGCCCATGGACTAGCGGGACGACAAAGGAGACCCAGTACTTC. This translates into CASSPWTSGTTKETQYF.

The chain uses TRBV5-1 and TRBJ2-3; D gene uncertain. The CDR3 sequence is 15 residues long. The V end was cut by 3 bases, the J end by 2 bases, with 13 bases between. The germline V gene encodes CDR1 SGHRS and CDR2 YFSETQ. CDR3 nucleotides: TGCGCCAGCAGCTCACTCAACGGGTACACAGATACGCAGTATTTT. Translation gives CASSSLNGYTDTQYF.

As for this clone: This sample includes further DNA sequences coding for the same CDR3. The chain combines TRBV10-3 with TRBJ2-1; the match to TRBD2 covers 12 bases. Germline lookup yields CDR1 ENHRY and CDR2 SYGVKD. V lost 6 bases to trimming and J lost 5 bases; unmatched junction nucleotides: 8. This CDR3 is built from 16 residues. The CDR3 protein is CAISRLAGERNNEQFF. In nucleotides, the CDR3 is TGTGCCATCAGCCGACTAGCGGGAGAGCGAAACAATGAGCAGTTCTTC.

The chain recombines TRBV5-1 with TRBJ2-1; 9 bases agree with TRBD2. This CDR3 is 17 amino acids long. From germline, CDR1 is SGHRS and CDR2 YFSETQ. The V and J ends lost 4 bases and 6 bases, in that order; junction bases with no gene match: 14. In nucleotides, the CDR3 is TGCGCCAGCAGCATCGGACTAGCGTACGGCCTCGGCAATGAGCAGTTCTTC. This translates into CASSIGLAYGLGNEQFF.

The V call is TRBV10-3, the J call TRBJ1-5, with 8 nucleotides matching TRBD1. Germline-derived CDR1 and CDR2 are ENHRY and SYGVKD. V was pared by 4 bases and J by 6 bases, with 2 bases of the junction left unmatched. CDR3 length: 13 residues. The CDR3 DNA follows: TGTGCCATCAGTGGTGACAGGGGTCAGCCCCAGCATTTT. It codes for CAISGDRGQPQHF.

This chain links TRBV23-1 with TRBJ2-7; D perhaps matches TRBD1 (6 bases). TRBV23-1 is assigned to the ORF class and has an uncertain function. The V gene lost 3 bases and the J gene lost 5 bases, with 11 bases spanning the gap. This CDR3 comprises 13 residues. For the CDR3, the DNA is TGCGCCAGCAGTCAGGGGGCGCATAACGAGCAGTACTTC. Residues: CASSQGAHNEQYF.

The chain joins TRBV28 to TRBJ1-3; D might be TRBD1 (5 bases). CDR3 size: 14 residues. The V gene's germline CDR1 is MDHEN and CDR2 SYDVKM. V was shortened by 10 bases and J by 2 bases, with 15 bases between the two germline ends. CDR3 region: CATSTGSAGNTIYF. The CDR3 bases are TGTGCCACCTCTACAGGTTCAGCTGGAAACACCATATATTTT.

The chain is built from TRBV30 and TRBJ2-1; 7 bases agree with TRBD2. CDR1 GTSNPN and CDR2 SVGIG come from the germline V gene (reference sequence). The CDR3 covers 15 residues. The trim removed 0 bases at V and 3 bases at J, leaving 5 bases unmatched. In DNA, the CDR3 is TGTGCCTGGAGTGTACAGGCGGGAGACTACAATGAGCAGTTCTTC. It yields the protein CAWSVQAGDYNEQFF. Drawing the rest from reference TRBV30 and TRBJ2-1, the complete variable domain is SQTIHQWPATLVQPVGSPLSLECTVEGTSNPNLYWYRQAAGRGLQLLFYSVGIGQISSEVPQNLSASRPQDRQFILSSKKLLLSDSGFYLCAWSVQAGDYNEQFFGPGTRLTVL.

The chain combines TRBV7-6 with TRBJ2-7; weak D call: TRBD2 (6 bases). Between the trimmed V and J ends, which lost 5 bases and 12 bases, there was a span of 20 bases. The germline V gene has CDR1 SGHVS and CDR2 FNYEAQ. CDR3 length: 13 residues. This CDR3 is CASSPILAGLVYF. The CDR3 DNA is TGTGCCAGCAGCCCGATCCTGGCGGGACTGGTGTACTTC.

The J gene is TRBJ2-1, the V gene TRBV7-2; 8 positions match TRBD2. The germline V gene encodes CDR1 SGHTA and CDR2 FQGNSA. V shed 4 bases and J 10 bases; nucleotides not matched to a gene: 3. This CDR3 comprises 12 residues. DNA for the CDR3: TGTGCCAGCAGCTCCAGGACTAGCGAGCAGTTCTTC. This gives the protein CASSSRTSEQFF.

J is TRBJ2-7 and V is TRBV6-1; 7 bases are shared with TRBD2. CDR3 length: 12 amino acids. The germline V gene has CDR1 MNHNS and CDR2 SASEGT. Trimming at V came to 6 bases and at J to 12 bases, leaving 11 bases not matched to a gene. CDR3 in DNA: TGTGCCAGCAGCCGGGACTACCCTTTCTTGTACTTC. This sequence encodes CASSRDYPFLYF.

This chain connects TRBV7-7 to TRBJ2-5, with 8 nucleotides matching TRBD1. V was clipped by 5 bases and J by 4 bases; unmatched bases: 9. CDR3 size: 15 residues. CDR1 and CDR2 from the germline V gene are SSHAT and FNYEAQ (reference sequence). The CDR3, as DNA: TGTGCCAGCAGCCAGGGGGCTTCACGGGGAGAGACCCAGTACTTC. Translated, it gives CASSQGASRGETQYF.

Comment on this clone: Other DNA sequences of this sample code for an identical CDR3. V is TRBV9 and J is TRBJ1-3, with 8 bases that match TRBD1. With 0 bases clipped from V and 4 bases from J, the junction kept 3 bases outside the gene matches. CDR1 is SGDLS, CDR2 YYNGEE, per germline. This CDR3 comprises 15 residues. CDR3 sequence (DNA): TGTGCCAGCAGCGTAGGGACAGGGAGGGGAAACACCATATATTTT. It yields the protein CASSVGTGRGNTIYF.

This chain connects TRBV6-1 to TRBJ1-1; D ambiguous. The CDR3 spans 14 residues. Trimming took off 1 base at V and 0 bases at J, with 6 bases between the two ends. Germline CDR1 and CDR2: MNHNS and SASEGT. CDR3: CASSEVRVNTEAFF. The CDR3 DNA sequence: TGTGCCAGCAGTGAAGTCCGGGTGAACACTGAAGCTTTCTTT.

The CDR3 coding sequence is TGTGCCAGCAGTTTGGACTCCTCCACAGATACGCAGTATTTT. Protein product: CASSLDSSTDTQYF. This chain links TRBV6-4 with TRBJ2-3; tentative D call: TRBD2 (5 bases). V was cut by 5 bases and J by 2 bases, with 11 bases left in between. CDR3 length equals 14 residues. Germline V gene lookup returns CDR1 MRHNA and CDR2 SNTAGT.

The chain's CDR3 is CSGVYNEQFF. The CDR3 region has the DNA TGCAGTGGAGTATACAATGAGCAGTTCTTC. The chain is built from TRBV20-1 and TRBJ2-1, with D hard to call. The CDR3 loop spans 10 amino acids. Trimming took off 7 bases at V and 4 bases at J, with 5 bases between the two ends. Per germline, CDR1 DFQATT and CDR2 SNEGSKA (reference sequence).

This clone showed up just once. This chain links TRBV2 with TRBJ2-1; 8 positions agree with TRBD2. Germline V gene lookup returns CDR1 SNHLY and CDR2 FYNNEI. The CDR3 is made up of 15 amino acids. J was trimmed by 8 bases and V by 1 base; bases with no gene match: 7. Written as DNA, the CDR3 is TGTGCCAGCAGTGAAGGTCTTGCGGGAGGCCATGAGCAGTTCTTC. This sequence encodes CASSEGLAGGHEQFF.

This chain uses TRBV27 with TRBJ1-1, with no clear D. This CDR3 comprises 13 residues. The V gene's germline CDR1 is MNHEY and CDR2 SMNVEV (reference sequence). With 6 bases removed from V and 4 bases from J, the gap between germline ends came to 12 bases. The CDR3 sequence is CASSPWAGTEAFF. The CDR3 nucleotides are TGTGCCAGCAGCCCCTGGGCAGGCACTGAAGCTTTCTTT.

The CDR3, as DNA: TGTGCCAGCAGCGTTGCTAGCGGGGCTCCTCAAGAGACCCAGTACTTC. It translates to CASSVASGAPQETQYF. The chain links TRBV9 to TRBJ2-5; 9 bases are shared with TRBD2. The length of the CDR3 is 16 residues. V was pared by 2 bases and J by 2 bases, with 7 bases of the junction left unmatched. Germline V CDR1 and CDR2: SGDLS, YYNGEE.

The chain employs TRBV30 and TRBJ1-1; weak D call: TRBD1 (6 bases). This CDR3 contains 13 residues. Trimming took 5 bases from V and 6 from J, leaving 16 bases between them. The germline V gene has CDR1 GTSNPN and CDR2 SVGIG (reference sequence). In nucleotides, the CDR3 is TGTGCCTGGCGAGGGGGTATTTCCCCTGAAGCTTTCTTT. It translates to CAWRGGISPEAFF.

The chain couples TRBV10-3 to TRBJ2-2, with D perhaps TRBD2 (5 bases). The CDR3 covers 15 residues. The V end lost 3 bases, the J end lost 2 bases, and 10 bases lay between the germline ends. Germline V CDR1 and CDR2: ENHRY, SYGVKD. The CDR3 DNA is TGTGCCATCAGTGATCGGGAACCTAACACCGGGGAGCTGTTTTTT. This codes for CAISDREPNTGELFF.

J is TRBJ2-2 and V is TRBV7-6; weak D call: TRBD2 (5 bases). V lost 1 base and J 6 bases, leaving 9 bases between the germline ends. Germline V CDR1 and CDR2: SGHVS, FNYEAQ. The CDR3 contains 14 residues. CDR3 protein: CASSLDLSAGELFF. CDR3 bases: TGTGCCAGCAGCTTAGACCTTAGCGCCGGGGAGCTGTTTTTT.

The chain uses TRBV27 and TRBJ2-6; TRBD2 matches 8 bases. The CDR3 has 16 residues. Germline V gene data show CDR1 as MNHEY and CDR2 as SMNVEV (reference sequence). Trimming cost V 2 bases and J 4 bases; bases outside gene matches: 4. The CDR3 spells CASSLAGGAGANVLTF. As DNA, the CDR3 is TGTGCCAGCAGTTTAGCGGGAGGCGCCGGGGCCAACGTCCTGACTTTC.

This clone was detected only a few times. V and J are TRBV18 and TRBJ2-5; maybe TRBD1 (5 bases). Trimming left V 3 bases short and J 4 bases short, with 12 bases between. The CDR3 runs to 14 residues. Germline loops: CDR1 KGHSH, CDR2 LQKENI. CDR3 nucleotide sequence: TGTGCCAGCTCACCCACAGGAGATCGAGAGACCCAGTACTTC. Translation gives CASSPTGDRETQYF.

The chain uses TRBV28 and TRBJ2-3, with TRBD1 matching 9 bases. After removal of 2 bases from V and 3 bases from J, the junction contained 15 bases not matched to a gene. Germline assignment: CDR1 MDHEN and CDR2 SYDVKM. CDR3 length equals 19 residues. CDR3 region: CASSLLATVGTGMTDTQYF. In nucleotides, the CDR3 is TGTGCCAGCAGTTTACTAGCTACGGTGGGGACAGGGATGACAGATACGCAGTATTTT.

This chain links TRBV14 with TRBJ2-7, with D perhaps TRBD2 (6 bases). The germline V gene encodes CDR1 SGHDN and CDR2 FVKESK. The CDR3 contains 14 residues. V was shortened by 4 bases and J by 0 bases, with 10 bases between the two germline ends. The CDR3 here is CASSRRETSYEQYF. The CDR3 nucleotides are TGTGCCAGCAGCCGCCGGGAGACCTCCTACGAGCAGTACTTC.

This clone was found a few times. The V call is TRBV13, the J call TRBJ2-7; D perhaps matches TRBD1 (6 bases). The CDR3 runs 14 residues. Trimming shortened V by 4 bases and J by 0 bases, and 10 bases separated the two germline ends. Germline loops: CDR1 PRHDT, CDR2 FYEKMQ (reference sequence). In DNA, the CDR3 is TGTGCCAGCAGCTCACAGGGCCTCTCCTACGAGCAGTACTTC. Amino acid sequence: CASSSQGLSYEQYF.